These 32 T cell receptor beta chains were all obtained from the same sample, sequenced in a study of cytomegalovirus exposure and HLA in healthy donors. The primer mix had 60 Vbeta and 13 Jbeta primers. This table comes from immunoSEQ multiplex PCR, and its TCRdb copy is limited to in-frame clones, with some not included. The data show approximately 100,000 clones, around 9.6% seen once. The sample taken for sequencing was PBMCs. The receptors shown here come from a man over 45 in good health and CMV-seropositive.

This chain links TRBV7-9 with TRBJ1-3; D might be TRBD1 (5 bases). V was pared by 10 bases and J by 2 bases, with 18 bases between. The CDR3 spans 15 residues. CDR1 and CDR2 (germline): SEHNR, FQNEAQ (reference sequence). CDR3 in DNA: TGTGCCATCTCCGGGGACTCGGGGCCTGGAAACACCATATATTTT. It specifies CAISGDSGPGNTIYF.

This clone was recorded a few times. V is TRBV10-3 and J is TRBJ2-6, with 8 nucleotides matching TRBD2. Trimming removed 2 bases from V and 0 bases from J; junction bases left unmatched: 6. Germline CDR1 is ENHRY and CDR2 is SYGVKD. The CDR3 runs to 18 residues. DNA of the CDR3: TGTGCCATCAGTGAGCTAGCGGGTCCTCTCTCTGGGGCCAACGTCCTGACTTTC. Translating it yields CAISELAGPLSGANVLTF.

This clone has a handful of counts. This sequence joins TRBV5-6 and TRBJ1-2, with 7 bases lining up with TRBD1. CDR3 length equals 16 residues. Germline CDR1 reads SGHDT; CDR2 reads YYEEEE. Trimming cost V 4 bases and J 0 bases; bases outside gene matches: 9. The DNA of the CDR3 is TGTGCCAGCAGCCCATCGACAGGGCGAGCTAACTATGGCTACACCTTC. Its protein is CASSPSTGRANYGYTF.

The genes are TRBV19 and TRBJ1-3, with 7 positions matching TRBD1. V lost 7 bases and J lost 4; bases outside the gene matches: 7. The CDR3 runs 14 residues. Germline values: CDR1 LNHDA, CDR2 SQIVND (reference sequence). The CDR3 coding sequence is TGTGCCAGTACCCACAGGGGTGGAGGAAACACCATATATTTT. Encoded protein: CASTHRGGGNTIYF.

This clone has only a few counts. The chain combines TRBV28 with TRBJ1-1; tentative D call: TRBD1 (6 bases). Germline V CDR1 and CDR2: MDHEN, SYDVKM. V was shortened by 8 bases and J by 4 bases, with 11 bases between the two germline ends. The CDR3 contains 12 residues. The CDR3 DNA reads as TGTGCCAGCCAGGGGTACGGCACTGAAGCTTTCTTT. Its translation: CASQGYGTEAFF.

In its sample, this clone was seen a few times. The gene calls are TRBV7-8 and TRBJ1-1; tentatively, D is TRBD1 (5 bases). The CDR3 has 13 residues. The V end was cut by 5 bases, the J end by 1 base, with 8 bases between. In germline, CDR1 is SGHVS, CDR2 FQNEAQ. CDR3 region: CASSPTENTEAFF. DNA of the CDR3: TGTGCCAGCAGCCCGACAGAGAACACTGAAGCTTTCTTT.

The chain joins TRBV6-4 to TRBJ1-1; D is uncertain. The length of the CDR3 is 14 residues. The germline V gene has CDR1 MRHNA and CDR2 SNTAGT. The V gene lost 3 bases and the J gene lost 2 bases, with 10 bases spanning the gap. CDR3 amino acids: CASSETLSNTEAFF. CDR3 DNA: TGTGCCAGCAGTGAAACTCTTTCTAACACTGAAGCTTTCTTT.

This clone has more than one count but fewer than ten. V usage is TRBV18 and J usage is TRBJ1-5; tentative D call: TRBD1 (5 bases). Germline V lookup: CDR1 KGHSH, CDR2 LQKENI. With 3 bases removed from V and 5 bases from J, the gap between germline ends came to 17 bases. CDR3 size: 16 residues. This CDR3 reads CASSPPQGSSYQPQHF. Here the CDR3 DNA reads TGTGCCAGCTCACCTCCCCAGGGAAGTTCCTATCAGCCCCAGCATTTT. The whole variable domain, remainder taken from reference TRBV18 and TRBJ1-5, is NAGVMQNPRHLVRRRGQEARLRCSPMKGHSHVYWYRQLPEEGLKFMVYLQKENIIDESGMPKERFSAEFPKEGPSILRIQQVVRGDSAAYFCASSPPQGSSYQPQHFGDGTRLSIL.

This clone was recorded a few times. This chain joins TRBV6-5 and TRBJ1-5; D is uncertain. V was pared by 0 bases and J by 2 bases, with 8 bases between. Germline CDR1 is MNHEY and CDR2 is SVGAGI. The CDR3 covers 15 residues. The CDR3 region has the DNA TGTGCCAGCAGTTACTCGATTAGCGGCAATCAGCCCCAGCATTTT. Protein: CASSYSISGNQPQHF.

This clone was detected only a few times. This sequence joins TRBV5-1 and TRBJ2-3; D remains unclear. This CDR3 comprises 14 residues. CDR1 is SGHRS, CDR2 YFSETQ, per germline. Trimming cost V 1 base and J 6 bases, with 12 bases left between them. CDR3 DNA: TGCGCCAGCAGCTTGTCTACTGCAGGTGATACGCAGTATTTT. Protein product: CASSLSTAGDTQYF. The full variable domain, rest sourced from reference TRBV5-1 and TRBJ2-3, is KAGVTQTPRYLIKTRGQQVTLSCSPISGHRSVSWYQQTPGQGLQFLFEYFSETQRNKGNFPGRFSGRQFSNSRSEMNVSTLELGDSALYLCASSLSTAGDTQYFGPGTRLTVL.

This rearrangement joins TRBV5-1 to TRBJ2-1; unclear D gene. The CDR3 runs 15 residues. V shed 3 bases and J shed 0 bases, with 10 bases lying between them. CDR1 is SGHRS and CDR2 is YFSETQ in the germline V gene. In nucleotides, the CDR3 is TGCGCCAGCAGCTGGCTAGTCGACTCCTACAATGAGCAGTTCTTC. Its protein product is CASSWLVDSYNEQFF.

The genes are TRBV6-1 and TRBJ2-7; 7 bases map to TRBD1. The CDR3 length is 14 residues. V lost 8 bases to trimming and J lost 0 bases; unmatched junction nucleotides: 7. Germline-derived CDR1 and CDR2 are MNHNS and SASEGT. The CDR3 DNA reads TGTGCCAGCCGGGACAGTTCTAACTCCTACGAGCAGTACTTC. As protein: CASRDSSNSYEQYF.

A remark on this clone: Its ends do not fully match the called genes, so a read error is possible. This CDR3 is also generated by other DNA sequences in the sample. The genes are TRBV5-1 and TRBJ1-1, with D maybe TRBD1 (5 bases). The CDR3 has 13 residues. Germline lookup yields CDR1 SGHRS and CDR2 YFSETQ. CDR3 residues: CASSFGGFTEAFF. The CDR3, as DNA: TGCGCCAGCAGCTTTGGGGGGTTCACTGAGGCTTTCTTT. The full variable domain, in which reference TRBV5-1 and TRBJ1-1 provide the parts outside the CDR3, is KAGVTQTPRYLIKTRGQQVTLSCSPISGHRSVSWYQQTPGQGLQFLFEYFSETQRNKGNFPGRFSGRQFSNSRSEMNVSTLELGDSALYLCASSFGGFTEAFFGQGTRLTVV.

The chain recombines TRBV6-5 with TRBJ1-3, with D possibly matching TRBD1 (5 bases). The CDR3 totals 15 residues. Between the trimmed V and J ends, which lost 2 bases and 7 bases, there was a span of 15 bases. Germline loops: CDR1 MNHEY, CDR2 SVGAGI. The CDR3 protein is CASSYGQGVGNTIYF. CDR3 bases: TGTGCCAGCAGTTACGGGCAGGGCGTGGGGAACACCATATATTTT.

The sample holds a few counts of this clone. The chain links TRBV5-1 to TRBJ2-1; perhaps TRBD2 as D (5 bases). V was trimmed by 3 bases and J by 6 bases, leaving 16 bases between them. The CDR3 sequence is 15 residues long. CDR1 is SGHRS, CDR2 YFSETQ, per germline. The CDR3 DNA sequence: TGCGCCAGCAGCTCCCCGGGATTCAGAGGCAATGAGCAGTTCTTC. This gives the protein CASSSPGFRGNEQFF. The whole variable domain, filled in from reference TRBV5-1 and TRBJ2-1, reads KAGVTQTPRYLIKTRGQQVTLSCSPISGHRSVSWYQQTPGQGLQFLFEYFSETQRNKGNFPGRFSGRQFSNSRSEMNVSTLELGDSALYLCASSSPGFRGNEQFFGPGTRLTVL.

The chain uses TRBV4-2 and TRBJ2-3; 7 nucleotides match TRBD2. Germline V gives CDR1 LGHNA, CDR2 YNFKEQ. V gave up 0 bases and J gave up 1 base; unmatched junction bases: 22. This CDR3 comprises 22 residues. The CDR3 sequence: CASSQEGPTGASGLSGTDTQYF. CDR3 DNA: TGTGCCAGCAGCCAAGAGGGGCCTACCGGGGCTAGCGGACTGTCGGGCACAGATACGCAGTATTTT.

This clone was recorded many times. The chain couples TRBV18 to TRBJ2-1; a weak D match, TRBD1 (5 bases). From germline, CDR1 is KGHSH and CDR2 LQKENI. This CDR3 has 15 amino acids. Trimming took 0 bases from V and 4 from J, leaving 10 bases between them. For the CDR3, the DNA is TGTGCCAGCTCACCACCTATTTCAGGGTACAATGAGCAGTTCTTC. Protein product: CASSPPISGYNEQFF.

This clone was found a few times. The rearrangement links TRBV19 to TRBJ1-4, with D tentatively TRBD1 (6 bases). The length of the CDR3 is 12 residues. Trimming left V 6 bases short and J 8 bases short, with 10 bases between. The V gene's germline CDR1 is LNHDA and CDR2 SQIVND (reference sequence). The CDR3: CASSWTDEKLFF. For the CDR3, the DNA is TGTGCCAGTAGCTGGACAGACGAAAAACTGTTTTTT. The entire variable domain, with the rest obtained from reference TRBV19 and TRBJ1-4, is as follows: DGGITQSPKYLFRKEGQNVTLSCEQNLNHDAMYWYRQDPGQGLRLIYYSQIVNDFQKGDIAEGYSVSREKKESFPLTVTSAQKNPTAFYLCASSWTDEKLFFGSGTQLSVL.

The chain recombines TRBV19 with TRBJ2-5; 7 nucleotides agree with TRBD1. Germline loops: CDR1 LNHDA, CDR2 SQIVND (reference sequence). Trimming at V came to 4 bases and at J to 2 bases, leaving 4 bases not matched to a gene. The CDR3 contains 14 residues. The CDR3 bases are TGTGCCAGTAGTACGGGACAGCAACAAGAGACCCAGTACTTC. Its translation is CASSTGQQQETQYF.

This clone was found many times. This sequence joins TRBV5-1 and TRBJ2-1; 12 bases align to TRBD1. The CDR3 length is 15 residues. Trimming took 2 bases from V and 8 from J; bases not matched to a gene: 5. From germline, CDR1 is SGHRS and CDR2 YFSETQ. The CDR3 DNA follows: TGCGCCAGCAGCTTTTGGGACAGGGGGCGGGATGAGCAGTTCTTC. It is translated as CASSFWDRGRDEQFF.

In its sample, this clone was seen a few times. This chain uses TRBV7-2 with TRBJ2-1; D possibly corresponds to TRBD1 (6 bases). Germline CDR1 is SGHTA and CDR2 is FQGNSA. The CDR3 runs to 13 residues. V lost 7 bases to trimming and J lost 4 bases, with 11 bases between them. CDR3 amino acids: CASMLGQYNEQFF. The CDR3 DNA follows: TGTGCCAGCATGCTCGGACAGTACAATGAGCAGTTCTTC.

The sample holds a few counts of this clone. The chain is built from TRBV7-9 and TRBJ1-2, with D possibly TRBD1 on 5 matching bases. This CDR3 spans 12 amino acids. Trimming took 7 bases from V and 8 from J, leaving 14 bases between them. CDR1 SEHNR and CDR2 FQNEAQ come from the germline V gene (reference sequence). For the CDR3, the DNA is TGTGCCAGCACCCCCGGGGGTGAGGGCTACACCTTC. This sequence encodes CASTPGGEGYTF.

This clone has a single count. As DNA, the CDR3 is TGTGCCAGCAGTTCCGGACAGCCCTACGAGCAGTACTTC. Translated, it gives CASSSGQPYEQYF. The genes are TRBV27 and TRBJ2-7; tentative D call: TRBD1 (6 bases). Per germline, CDR1 MNHEY and CDR2 SMNVEV (reference sequence). This CDR3 region has 13 residues. The V end was cut by 4 bases, the J end by 2 bases, with 9 bases between.

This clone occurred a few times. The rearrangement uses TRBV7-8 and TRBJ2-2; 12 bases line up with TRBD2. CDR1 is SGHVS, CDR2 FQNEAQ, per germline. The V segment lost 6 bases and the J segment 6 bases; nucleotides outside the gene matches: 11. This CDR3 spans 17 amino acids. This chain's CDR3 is CASRLGTSGSSSGELFF. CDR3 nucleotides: TGTGCCAGCAGACTAGGGACTAGCGGGTCTAGCTCCGGGGAGCTGTTTTTT.

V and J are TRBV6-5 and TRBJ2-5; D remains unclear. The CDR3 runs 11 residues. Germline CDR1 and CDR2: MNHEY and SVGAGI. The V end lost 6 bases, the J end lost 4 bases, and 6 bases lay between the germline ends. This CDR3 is CASSPGETQYF. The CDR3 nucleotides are TGTGCCAGCAGCCCAGGAGAGACCCAGTACTTC.

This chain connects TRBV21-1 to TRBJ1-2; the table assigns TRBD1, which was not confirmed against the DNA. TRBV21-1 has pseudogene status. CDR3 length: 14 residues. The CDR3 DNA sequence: TGTGCCAGCAGCAGGGCAGGGTTTAACTATGGCTACACCTTC. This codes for CASSRAGFNYGYTF.

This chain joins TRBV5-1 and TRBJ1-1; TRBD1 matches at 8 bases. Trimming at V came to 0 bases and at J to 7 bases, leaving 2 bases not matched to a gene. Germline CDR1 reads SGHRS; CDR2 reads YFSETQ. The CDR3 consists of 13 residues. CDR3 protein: CASSLEGTGEAFF. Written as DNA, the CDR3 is TGCGCCAGCAGCTTGGAGGGGACAGGTGAAGCTTTCTTT.

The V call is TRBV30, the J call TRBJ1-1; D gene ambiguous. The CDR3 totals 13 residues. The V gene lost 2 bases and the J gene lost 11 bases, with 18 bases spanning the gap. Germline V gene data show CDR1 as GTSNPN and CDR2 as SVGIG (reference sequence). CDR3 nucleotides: TGTGCCTGGAGTAGTCGGAGCGTGCCTGGGGCTTTCTTT. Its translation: CAWSSRSVPGAFF.

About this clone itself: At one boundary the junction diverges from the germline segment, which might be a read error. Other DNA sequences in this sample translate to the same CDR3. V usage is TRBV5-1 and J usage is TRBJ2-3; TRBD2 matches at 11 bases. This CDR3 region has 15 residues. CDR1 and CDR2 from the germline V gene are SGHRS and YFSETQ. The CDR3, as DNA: TGCGCCAGCGGAATTGGGACTAGCGGCACAGATACACAGTATTTT. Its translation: CASGIGTSGTDTQYF.

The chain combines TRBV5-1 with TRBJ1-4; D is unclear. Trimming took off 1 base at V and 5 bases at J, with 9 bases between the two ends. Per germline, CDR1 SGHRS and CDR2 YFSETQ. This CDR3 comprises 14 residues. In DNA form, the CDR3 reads TGCGCCAGCAGCTTGTCTACGAGGAATGAAAAACTGTTTTTT. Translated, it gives CASSLSTRNEKLFF.

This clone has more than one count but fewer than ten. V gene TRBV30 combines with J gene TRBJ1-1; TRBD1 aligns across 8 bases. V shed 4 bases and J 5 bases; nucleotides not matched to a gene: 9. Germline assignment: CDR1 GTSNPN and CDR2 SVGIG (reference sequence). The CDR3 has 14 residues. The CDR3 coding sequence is TGTGCCTGGATGGGTCAGGGGGCTCCGACTGAAGCTTTCTTT. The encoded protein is CAWMGQGAPTEAFF. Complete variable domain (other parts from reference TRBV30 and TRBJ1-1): SQTIHQWPATLVQPVGSPLSLECTVEGTSNPNLYWYRQAAGRGLQLLFYSVGIGQISSEVPQNLSASRPQDRQFILSSKKLLLSDSGFYLCAWMGQGAPTEAFFGQGTRLTVV.

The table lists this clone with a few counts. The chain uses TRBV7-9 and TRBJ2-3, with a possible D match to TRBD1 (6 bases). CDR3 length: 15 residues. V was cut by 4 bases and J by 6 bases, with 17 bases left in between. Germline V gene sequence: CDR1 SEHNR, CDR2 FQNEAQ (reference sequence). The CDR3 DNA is TGTGCCAGCAGCTCGGGACAACCCTCTTGGGATACGCAGTATTTT. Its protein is CASSSGQPSWDTQYF.